This TCR beta chain stems from a study of blood T cell repertoires in COVID-19. The wider study: T cells, B-cell-depleted T cells, or PBMCs supplied cDNA or gDNA.

In the authors' methods: Reference gene primer amplification gave nucleated cell count estimates. TCRdb keeps only in-frame clones here, not all; method: immunoSEQ multiplex PCR. D and trimming were read from the DNA, whereas the V and J calls and clone size are those reported in that table. The sample has around 300,000 clones; about 87% are singletons. Symptom resolution, clearance, or two negative PCRs marked the recovered donors of Cohort 3. Germline CDR1 and CDR2: SGHTA and FQGNSA. The CDR3 loop spans 14 amino acids. V was cut by 5 bases and J by 5 bases, with 10 bases left in between. The sample was PBMCs or T cells enriched from blood (not recorded which). The clonotype comes from a woman aged 45 to 65 who had recovered from COVID-19. V gene TRBV7-2 combines with J gene TRBJ1-6; D gene ambiguous. CDR3 amino acids: CASSRVFDNSPLHF. The CDR3 coding sequence is TGTGCCAGCAGCCGGGTCTTCGATAATTCACCCCTCCACTTT.